The rows below give T cell receptor beta chains drawn from one sample of a study of OX40 agonist ivuxolimab in advanced cancers. Repertoires were generated with immunoSEQ multiplex PCR, while TCRdb's copy carries only in-frame clones and drops some. Here the sample spans approximately 94,000 clones, roughly 90% being singletons. The sequencing used CD4+ or CD8+ T cells sorted from blood, collected in a trial of the OX40 agonist ivuxolimab. Receptors were obtained from an adult with an advanced solid tumor such as melanoma, head and neck, liver or kidney cancer. Each CDR3 is given with its conserved first and last residue. Fields, in order: J gene, V gene, clone size, D gene, CDR3 protein, CDR3 DNA. The D gene is left open where the match is weak. Where a row states a size, it is once, few, many or the class of an expanded clone; other rows omit it.

TRBJ1-2 TRBV7-3 . . CASSLGIGSGYTF TGTGCCAGCAGCCTTGGCATAGGATCTGGCTACACCTTC
TRBJ2-7 TRBV7-2 . TRBD2 CASARAGTAYEQYF TGTGCCAGCGCTCGAGCGGGGACCGCCTACGAGCAGTACTTC
TRBJ1-2 TRBV5-1 . . CASSWGSSYGYTF TGCGCCAGCAGCTGGGGTAGCAGCTATGGCTACACCTTC
TRBJ2-3 TRBV27 . TRBD1 CASSSLRTGTTDTQYF TGTGCCAGCAGTTCCCTCCGGACAGGGACCACAGATACGCAGTATTTT
TRBJ2-7 TRBV5-1 . . CASSLGLGGPYEQYF TGCGCCAGCAGCTTGGGACTAGGAGGTCCCTACGAGCAGTACTTC
TRBJ1-2 TRBV9 . . CASSVVGNYGYTF TGTGCCAGCAGCGTAGTCGGGAACTATGGCTACACCTTC
TRBJ1-6 TRBV10-2 . TRBD1 CASSEPTQGGYNSPLHF TGCGCCAGCAGTGAGCCGACTCAGGGGGGATATAATTCACCCCTCCACTTT
TRBJ2-7 TRBV6-6 few . CASRVPGPAYEQYF TGTGCCAGCAGGGTCCCGGGACCCGCCTACGAGCAGTACTTC
TRBJ2-5 TRBV19 . . CASSSGARETQYF TGTGCCAGTAGTAGCGGGGCGAGAGAGACCCAGTACTTC
TRBJ2-1 TRBV11-3 . . CASSLGSGYNEQFF TGTGCCAGCAGCTTAGGGAGCGGCTACAATGAGCAGTTCTTC
TRBJ1-5 TRBV2 . . CASSESRVDQPQHF TGTGCCAGCAGTGAAAGTAGGGTGGATCAGCCCCAGCATTTT
TRBJ1-5 TRBV28 . TRBD1 CASSRTGGNQPQHF TGTGCCAGCAGTCGGACAGGGGGCAATCAGCCCCAGCATTTT
TRBJ1-5 TRBV10-3 . TRBD1 CAISEGTGDQPQHF TGTGCCATCAGTGAAGGGACAGGAGATCAGCCCCAGCATTTT
TRBJ1-5 TRBV6-5 . . CASSDRLSQPQHF TGTGCCAGCAGTGACAGGTTGAGTCAGCCCCAGCATTTT
TRBJ1-6 TRBV5-1 . TRBD1 CASSLTRQGSSSPLHF TGCGCCAGCAGCTTGACCCGACAGGGTTCAAGCTCACCCCTCCACTTT
TRBJ2-7 TRBV6-6 . . CASSYGYRYEQYF TGTGCCAGCAGTTACGGGTATCGTTACGAGCAGTACTTC
TRBJ1-1 TRBV29-1 many TRBD1 CSVGQGGFEAFF TGCAGCGTTGGACAGGGGGGATTCGAGGCTTTCTTT
TRBJ2-5 TRBV7-9 . . CASSLVQGLWGETQYF TGTGCCAGCAGCTTAGTTCAGGGACTTTGGGGTGAGACCCAGTACTTC
TRBJ2-7 TRBV5-1 . TRBD1 CASRTAGTGSYEQYF TGCGCCAGCAGGACCGCCGGGACAGGGTCCTACGAGCAGTACTTC
TRBJ1-3 TRBV6-5 . . CASRVWVSSGNTIYF TGTGCCAGCAGGGTTTGGGTTTCCTCTGGAAACACCATATATTTT
TRBJ1-2 TRBV5-1 . . CASSLQGDYGYTF TGCGCCAGCAGCTTGCAGGGAGACTATGGCTACACCTTC
TRBJ2-2 TRBV29-1 . . CSVEVVPGELFF TGCAGCGTTGAAGTAGTCCCCGGGGAGCTGTTTTTT
TRBJ2-5 TRBV7-9 . . CASSLEWATPSPRETQYF TGTGCCAGCAGCTTAGAATGGGCGACACCCAGCCCTCGGGAGACCCAGTACTTC